This T cell receptor beta chain was recovered during a study of OX40 agonist ivuxolimab in advanced cancers. Whole-study results and caveats: Within 6 weeks, CD4+ and CD8+ blood T cells expanded clonally at 0.1 to 3.0 mg/kg. Expanded clones tended on average to be more numerous among CD8+ T cells than CD4+.

The table came from immunoSEQ multiplex PCR; TCRdb's copy has only in-frame clones and leaves some out. This repertoire shows 65,000 to 85,000 clones, approximately 89% found once; its top ten account for roughly 0.17%. This clone was detected only a few times. Its antigen is undetermined. V gave up 5 bases and J gave up 2 bases, with 20 bases separating them. This CDR3 spans 16 amino acids. Germline values: CDR1 SGHNT, CDR2 YYREEE (reference sequence). The sequence derives from an adult with an advanced solid tumor such as melanoma, head and neck, liver or kidney cancer. Sequencing used CD4+ or CD8+ T cells sorted from blood, obtained in a trial of the OX40 agonist ivuxolimab. The V and J genes are TRBV5-4 and TRBJ2-7; D not certain. CDR3 in DNA: TGTGCCAGCAGTTCACTCCGGGCAACCTCGACCTACGAGCAGTACTTC. Amino acid sequence: CASSSLRATSTYEQYF.